These 7 T cell receptor beta chains came from one sample sequenced in a study of T-cell memory formation after mild COVID-19. TCRdb reprocessed the 5' RACE reads via MiXCR and lists one record per CDR3 protein. The table has 500,000 to 650,000 distinct CDR3 sequences, 20% to 25% seen once. Sequencing was done on a sample of PBMCs or a T cell subset sorted from them (not recorded which). The receptors shown here come from an adult woman who had mild COVID-19 (a few samples of this study predate the infection). Cell type and time point are not known.

The table lists this clonotype with a few counts. The chain combines TRBV12-3 or TRBV12-4 with TRBJ1-2; 8 bases map to TRBD1. The trim removed 3 bases at V and 6 bases at J, leaving 3 bases unmatched. The CDR3 totals 13 residues. CDR3 amino acids: CASSFNRGDGYTF. CDR3 sequence (DNA): TGTGCCAGCAGTTTCAACAGGGGGGATGGCTACACCTTC.

The chain is built from TRBV11-2 and TRBJ1-3, with unresolved D. The germline V gene encodes CDR1 SGHAT and CDR2 FQNNGV. The CDR3 has 20 residues. V was pared by 0 bases and J by 0 bases, with 21 bases between. Here the CDR3 reads CASSLDRGPGRSTSGNTIYF. In DNA form, the CDR3 reads TGTGCCAGCAGCTTAGATCGGGGTCCGGGCCGAAGTACCTCTGGAAACACCATATATTTT.

This clonotype turned up a few times. V is TRBV20-1 and J is TRBJ1-1, with a weak D call TRBD1 (5 bases). This CDR3 is 13 amino acids long. Looked up from germline, CDR1 is DFQATT and CDR2 is SNEGSKA (reference sequence). V lost 3 bases to trimming and J lost 1 base, with 9 bases between them. The CDR3 sequence: CSASLGGNTEAFF. In DNA, the CDR3 is TGCAGTGCTAGCCTCGGGGGGAACACTGAAGCTTTCTTT.

This chain connects TRBV7-3 to TRBJ2-1, with D hard to call. The CDR3 extends over 15 amino acids. V lost 5 bases and J lost 4, with 15 bases in between. CDR1 SGHTA and CDR2 FQGTGA come from the germline V gene. This chain's CDR3 is CASSPFIGEYNEQFF. In DNA, the CDR3 is TGTGCCAGCAGCCCGTTTATAGGAGAGTACAATGAGCAGTTCTTC.

There are a few counts of this clonotype. In DNA, the CDR3 is TGTGCCAGCAGCTTCTCCCCGGGACAGTCCCTTCTCCCCTATGGCTACACCTTC. It translates to CASSFSPGQSLLPYGYTF. The chain carries TRBV7-9 and TRBJ1-2, with 7 nucleotides matching TRBD1. The trim removed 3 bases at V and 4 bases at J, leaving 17 bases unmatched. Germline CDR1 is SEHNR and CDR2 is FQNEAQ (reference sequence). The CDR3 totals 18 residues.

The genes are TRBV11-2 and TRBJ2-5, with 9 bases identical to TRBD1. The germline CDR1 and CDR2 sequences are SGHAT and FQNNGV. CDR3 length: 17 residues. V dropped 3 bases and J dropped 2; count of bases not matched to a gene: 10. The CDR3 DNA follows: TGTGCCAGCAGCTTCACCACCGGGACAGGGACTCAAGAGACCCAGTACTTC. Translation: CASSFTTGTGTQETQYF.

This clonotype was seen more than once but under ten times. The rearrangement uses TRBV6-1 and TRBJ1-4; D gene unclear. The V gene lost 3 bases and the J gene lost 4 bases, with 12 bases spanning the gap. The CDR3 sequence is 15 residues long. The V gene's germline CDR1 is MNHNS and CDR2 SASEGT. The CDR3 is CASSDLARHNEKLFF. The CDR3 DNA is TGTGCCAGCAGTGATTTAGCCAGGCATAATGAAAAACTGTTTTTT.